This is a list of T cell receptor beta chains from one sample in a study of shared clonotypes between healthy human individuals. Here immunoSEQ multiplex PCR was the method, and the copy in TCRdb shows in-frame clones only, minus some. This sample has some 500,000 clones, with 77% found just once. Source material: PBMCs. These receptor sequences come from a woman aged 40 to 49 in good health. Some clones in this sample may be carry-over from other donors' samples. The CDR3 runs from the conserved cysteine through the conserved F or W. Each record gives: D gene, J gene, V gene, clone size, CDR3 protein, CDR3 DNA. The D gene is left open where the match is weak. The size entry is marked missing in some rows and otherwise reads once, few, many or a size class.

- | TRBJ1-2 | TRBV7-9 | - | CASSLAPDYGYTF | TGTGCCAGCAGCTTGGCGCCAGACTATGGCTACACCTTC
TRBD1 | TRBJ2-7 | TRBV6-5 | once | CASSWDRSSYEQYF | TGTGCCAGCAGTTGGGACAGGAGCTCCTACGAGCAGTACTTC
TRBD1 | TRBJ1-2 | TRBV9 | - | CASSVDRFSGYTF | TGTGCCAGCAGCGTGGACAGGTTTTCCGGCTACACCTTC
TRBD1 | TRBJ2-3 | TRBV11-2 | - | CASSKTGATDTQYF | TGTGCCAGCAGCAAAACAGGGGCAACAGATACGCAGTATTTT
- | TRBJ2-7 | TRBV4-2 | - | CASSQVEPPYEQYF | TGTGCCAGCAGCCAAGTGGAACCTCCTTACGAGCAGTACTTC
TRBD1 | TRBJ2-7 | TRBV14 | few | CASSRDRYEQYF | TGTGCCAGCAGCCGGGACAGGTACGAGCAGTACTTC
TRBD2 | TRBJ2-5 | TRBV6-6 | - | CASRNAGGGETQYF | TGTGCCAGCAGAAACGCGGGAGGGGGTGAGACCCAGTACTTC
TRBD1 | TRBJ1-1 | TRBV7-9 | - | CASSLAQGRNTEAFF | TGTGCCAGCAGCTTAGCACAGGGGCGGAACACTGAAGCTTTCTTT
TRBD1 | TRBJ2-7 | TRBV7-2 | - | CASSFTGGPSSYEQYF | TGTGCCAGCAGCTTCACAGGGGGCCCTTCATCCTACGAGCAGTACTTC
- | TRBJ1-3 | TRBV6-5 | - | CASSYRNRGNTIYF | TGTGCCAGCAGTTACAGAAACAGGGGAAACACCATATATTTT
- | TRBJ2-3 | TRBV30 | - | CAWSVGGTDTQYF | TGTGCCTGGAGTGTAGGGGGCACAGATACGCAGTATTTT
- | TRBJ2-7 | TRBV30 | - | CAWSLGGQPYEQYF | TGTGCCTGGAGTTTGGGAGGACAACCTTACGAGCAGTACTTC
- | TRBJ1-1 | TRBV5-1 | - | CASSYGGLGTEAFF | TGCGCCAGCAGCTACGGGGGGCTCGGCACTGAAGCTTTCTTT
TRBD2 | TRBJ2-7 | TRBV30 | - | CAWSRGLAGGPDEQYF | TGTGCCTGGAGTAGGGGGCTAGCGGGAGGCCCTGACGAGCAGTACTTC
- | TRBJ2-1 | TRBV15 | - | CATSRDRWTRNEQFF | TGTGCCACCAGCAGAGATCGCTGGACCCGCAATGAGCAGTTCTTC
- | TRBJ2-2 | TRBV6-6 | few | CASTRVFAGELFF | TGTGCCAGCACAAGAGTCTTCGCCGGGGAGCTGTTTTTT
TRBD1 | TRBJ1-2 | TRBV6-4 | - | CASSDGDRPQDYGYTF | TGTGCCAGCAGTGACGGGGACAGACCCCAGGACTATGGCTACACCTTC
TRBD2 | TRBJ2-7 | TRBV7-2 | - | CASSLLLAGGEQYF | TGTGCCAGCAGCTTACTGCTAGCGGGAGGAGAGCAGTACTTC
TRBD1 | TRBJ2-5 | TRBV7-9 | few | CASSFNRGRETQYF | TGTGCCAGCAGCTTCAACAGGGGGCGAGAGACCCAGTACTTC
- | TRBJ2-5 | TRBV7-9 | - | CASSFRRVPETQYF | TGTGCCAGCAGCTTCCGGAGGGTCCCAGAGACCCAGTACTTC
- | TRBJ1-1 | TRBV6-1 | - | CASSEFGSENTEAFF | TGTGCCAGCAGTGAATTCGGGTCCGAGAACACTGAAGCTTTCTTT
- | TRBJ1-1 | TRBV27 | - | CASSSRWTEAFF | TGTGCCAGCAGTTCAAGGTGGACTGAAGCTTTCTTT
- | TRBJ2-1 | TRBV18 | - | CASSPPGGGEQFF | TGTGCCAGCTCACCACCGGGCGGCGGTGAGCAGTTCTTC
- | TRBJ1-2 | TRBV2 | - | CASSENGRGGTYGYTF | TGTGCCAGCAGTGAAAATGGTCGGGGAGGGACTTATGGCTACACCTTC
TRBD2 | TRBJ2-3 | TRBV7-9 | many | CASSLEASGRTQYF | TGTGCCAGCAGCTTAGAGGCTAGCGGGAGGACGCAGTATTTT
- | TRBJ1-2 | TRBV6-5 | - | CASSSDGGPTNYGYTF | TGTGCCAGCAGTTCTGACGGGGGCCCCACTAACTATGGCTACACCTTC
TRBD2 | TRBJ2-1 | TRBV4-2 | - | CASSQEMPGGSEQFF | TGTGCCAGCAGCCAAGAGATGCCGGGAGGTTCAGAGCAGTTCTTC
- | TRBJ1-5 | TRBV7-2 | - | CASSVQANQPQHF | TGTGCCAGCAGTGTACAGGCGAATCAGCCCCAGCATTTT
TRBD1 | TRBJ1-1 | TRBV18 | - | CASTGGVNTEAFF | TGTGCCAGTACAGGGGGCGTAAACACTGAAGCTTTCTTT
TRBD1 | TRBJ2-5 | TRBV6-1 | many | CASSVDRAVETQYF | TGTGCCAGCAGTGTCGACAGGGCGGTGGAGACCCAGTACTTC
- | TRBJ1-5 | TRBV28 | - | CASSLLAKGGAQPQHF | TGTGCCAGCAGTTTACTTGCCAAAGGGGGGGCTCAGCCCCAGCATTTT
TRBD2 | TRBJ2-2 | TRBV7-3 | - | CASSLTSGSDGELFF | TGTGCCAGCAGCCTGACTAGCGGGAGTGACGGGGAGCTGTTTTTT
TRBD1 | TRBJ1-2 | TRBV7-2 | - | CASSPSTGTGAGGYTF | TGTGCCAGCAGCCCCTCGACCGGGACAGGGGCGGGAGGCTACACCTTC
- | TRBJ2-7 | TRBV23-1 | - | CASSQSRTGRYEQYF | TGCGCCAGCAGTCAATCCCGGACCGGGCGCTACGAGCAGTACTTC
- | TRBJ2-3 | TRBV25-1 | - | CASSEYTDTQYF | TGTGCCAGCAGTGAGTACACAGATACGCAGTATTTT
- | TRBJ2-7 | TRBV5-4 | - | CASSLSPGVVDEQYF | TGTGCCAGCAGCTTGTCACCCGGGGTTGTGGACGAGCAGTACTTC
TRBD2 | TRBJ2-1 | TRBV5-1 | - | CASRLGLAGGGEQFF | TGCGCCAGCAGATTAGGACTAGCGGGAGGAGGTGAGCAGTTCTTC
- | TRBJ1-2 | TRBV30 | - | CAWSSGPLGYTF | TGTGCCTGGAGTTCGGGCCCGCTAGGCTACACCTTC
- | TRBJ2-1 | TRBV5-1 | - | CASSRQGAASYNEQFF | TGCGCCAGCAGCCGGCAGGGTGCTGCCTCCTACAATGAGCAGTTCTTC
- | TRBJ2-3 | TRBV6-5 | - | CASSSDEGLGTDTQYF | TGTGCCAGCAGTTCCGACGAGGGATTAGGCACAGATACGCAGTATTTT
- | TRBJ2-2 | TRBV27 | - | CASSSGDAQGRAGELFF | TGTGCCAGCAGTTCGGGGGACGCGCAGGGGCGGGCCGGGGAGCTGTTTTTT
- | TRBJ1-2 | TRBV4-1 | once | CASSQEGDTYGYTF | TGCGCCAGCAGCCAAGAAGGGGACACCTATGGCTACACCTTC
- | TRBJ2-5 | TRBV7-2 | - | CASTLPGTGQETQYF | TGTGCCAGCACCCTCCCCGGGACGGGCCAAGAGACCCAGTACTTC
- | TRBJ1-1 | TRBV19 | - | CASTPGAANTEAFF | TGTGCCAGTACCCCCGGGGCCGCAAACACTGAAGCTTTCTTT
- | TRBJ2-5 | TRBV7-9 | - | CASSPPGVQETQYF | TGTGCCAGCAGCCCACCAGGTGTCCAAGAGACCCAGTACTTC
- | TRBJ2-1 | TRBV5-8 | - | CASSLVLAFSGEQFF | TGTGCCAGCAGCTTGGTCCTAGCCTTCTCGGGTGAGCAGTTCTTC
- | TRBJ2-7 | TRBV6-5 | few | CASRRGIADEQYF | TGTGCCAGCAGGAGGGGGATCGCCGACGAGCAGTACTTC
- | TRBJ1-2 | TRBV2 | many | CASYGTEGYTF | TGTGCCAGCTATGGGACGGAGGGCTACACCTTC
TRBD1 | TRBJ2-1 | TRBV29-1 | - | CSVGTGGYNEQFF | TGCAGCGTAGGGACAGGGGGCTACAATGAGCAGTTCTTC
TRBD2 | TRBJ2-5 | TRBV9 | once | CASSAGSGRSGETQYF | TGTGCCAGCAGCGCCGGTAGCGGGAGGAGTGGAGAGACCCAGTACTTC